A selection of T cell receptor beta chains follows, all from one sample in a study of blood T cell repertoires in COVID-19. The method was immunoSEQ multiplex PCR; TCRdb's version includes in-frame clones alone and lacks a portion of them. The sample has about 260,000 clones, roughly 88% seen once. Sequences were obtained from peripheral blood. These receptors were taken from a human donor in a cohort sampled during active COVID-19. Each CDR3 is given with its conserved first and last residue. The order of the fields is D gene, V gene, J gene, clone size, CDR3 DNA, CDR3 protein. D genes are given only for firm matches. The listing skips clone size in some rows; elsewhere it reads once, few, many or a size class.

d_call: TRBD1
v_call: TRBV19
j_call: TRBJ1-3
clone_size: .
cdr3_nt: TGTGCCAGTAGTCCCCAGGGGGGCTCTGGAAACACCATATATTTT
cdr3_aa: CASSPQGGSGNTIYF

d_call: TRBD2
v_call: TRBV29-1
j_call: TRBJ2-2
clone_size: .
cdr3_nt: TGCAGCGTTGGCGGGGGGAGGACCGGGGAGCTGTTTTTT
cdr3_aa: CSVGGGRTGELFF

d_call: TRBD2
v_call: TRBV28
j_call: TRBJ2-7
clone_size: .
cdr3_nt: TGTGCCAGCAGTTTATTCGGCAGTGGATTAGCGGGAGTAAGAGAGCAGTACTTC
cdr3_aa: CASSLFGSGLAGVREQYF

d_call: TRBD1
v_call: TRBV6-5
j_call: TRBJ1-2
clone_size: .
cdr3_nt: TGTGCCAGCAGTTACTCAGGACAGGGTGGCTACACCTTC
cdr3_aa: CASSYSGQGGYTF

d_call: TRBD1
v_call: TRBV6-5
j_call: TRBJ2-7
clone_size: .
cdr3_nt: TGTGCCAGCAGTTACAGTACAGGGGCACATTCCTACGAGCAGTACTTC
cdr3_aa: CASSYSTGAHSYEQYF

d_call: .
v_call: TRBV6-2/TRBV6-3
j_call: TRBJ1-1
clone_size: .
cdr3_nt: TGTGCCAGCAGCCTCACGGCGGGTGACACTGAAGCTTTCTTT
cdr3_aa: CASSLTAGDTEAFF

d_call: TRBD1
v_call: TRBV15
j_call: TRBJ1-6
clone_size: .
cdr3_nt: TGTGCCACCAGCGCGACAGGGGGCCATAATTCACCCCTCCACTTT
cdr3_aa: CATSATGGHNSPLHF

d_call: TRBD1
v_call: TRBV5-8
j_call: TRBJ2-1
clone_size: .
cdr3_nt: TGTGCCAGCAGCTGGGGGACAGGGGTAACCTACAATGAGCAGTTCTTC
cdr3_aa: CASSWGTGVTYNEQFF

d_call: .
v_call: TRBV6-5
j_call: TRBJ2-2
clone_size: .
cdr3_nt: TGTGCCAGCAGCTCCCGGGTTCTTGGCGGGGAGCTGTTTTTT
cdr3_aa: CASSSRVLGGELFF

d_call: .
v_call: TRBV19
j_call: TRBJ2-7
clone_size: .
cdr3_nt: TGTGCCAGTAGTAACCAGGGCGCGTACGAGCAGTACTTC
cdr3_aa: CASSNQGAYEQYF

d_call: .
v_call: TRBV28
j_call: TRBJ2-7
clone_size: .
cdr3_nt: TGTGCCAGTCAAACAGTCTCCTACGAGCAGTACTTC
cdr3_aa: CASQTVSYEQYF

d_call: .
v_call: TRBV27
j_call: TRBJ2-5
clone_size: .
cdr3_nt: TGTGCCAGCAGTTTAGATAGTCAAGAGACCCAGTACTTC
cdr3_aa: CASSLDSQETQYF

d_call: .
v_call: TRBV12-3/TRBV12-4
j_call: TRBJ1-2
clone_size: once
cdr3_nt: TGTGCCAGCACACCAGGGCATAGGGTAGGCTACACCTTC
cdr3_aa: CASTPGHRVGYTF

d_call: .
v_call: TRBV24-1
j_call: TRBJ1-2
clone_size: .
cdr3_nt: TGTGCCACCAGTGATTCGAACTATGGCTACACCTTC
cdr3_aa: CATSDSNYGYTF

d_call: .
v_call: TRBV21-1
j_call: TRBJ2-3
clone_size: .
cdr3_nt: TGTGCCAGCAGCAAAAAAGTGTCAGGGTTTTTGACGGCCCTTTCACCAGATACGCAGTATTTT
cdr3_aa: CASSKKVSGFLTALSPDTQYF

d_call: TRBD1
v_call: TRBV24-1
j_call: TRBJ1-5
clone_size: .
cdr3_nt: TGTGCCACCAGTGAAAGGGGGCGCGGGAGCAATCAGCCCCAGCATTTT
cdr3_aa: CATSERGRGSNQPQHF

d_call: TRBD1
v_call: TRBV2
j_call: TRBJ1-1
clone_size: .
cdr3_nt: TGTGCCAGCAGTGAACCGCTGGGACAGGACACTGAAGCTTTCTTT
cdr3_aa: CASSEPLGQDTEAFF

d_call: TRBD1
v_call: TRBV6-5
j_call: TRBJ2-1
clone_size: many
cdr3_nt: TGTGCCAGCAGTCCCCGACAGGGTCCTTACAATGAGCAGTTCTTC
cdr3_aa: CASSPRQGPYNEQFF

d_call: TRBD2
v_call: TRBV2
j_call: TRBJ2-7
clone_size: .
cdr3_nt: TGTGCCAGCATATCCGGGACTAGTTTGGTGAGTTCGGGCGAGCAGTACTTC
cdr3_aa: CASISGTSLVSSGEQYF

d_call: TRBD1
v_call: TRBV6-2/TRBV6-3
j_call: TRBJ1-6
clone_size: .
cdr3_nt: TGTGCCAGCAGTTACTCGACAGGGAATTCACCCCTCCACTTT
cdr3_aa: CASSYSTGNSPLHF

d_call: TRBD2
v_call: TRBV30
j_call: TRBJ2-5
clone_size: once
cdr3_nt: TGTGCCTGGAGTGGGCCGGCGGGGGAGGGGGAGACCCAGTACTTC
cdr3_aa: CAWSGPAGEGETQYF

d_call: .
v_call: TRBV6-2/TRBV6-3
j_call: TRBJ2-7
clone_size: few
cdr3_nt: TGTGCCAGCAGTTACTCGAGAGAGTTCTCCTACGAGCAGTACTTC
cdr3_aa: CASSYSREFSYEQYF

d_call: .
v_call: TRBV7-2
j_call: TRBJ2-7
clone_size: once
cdr3_nt: TGTGCCAGCAGCTTATACACCTACGAGCAGTACTTC
cdr3_aa: CASSLYTYEQYF

d_call: .
v_call: TRBV28
j_call: TRBJ2-5
clone_size: once
cdr3_nt: TGTGCCAGCAGTTTATACGGGACCCAGTACTTC
cdr3_aa: CASSLYGTQYF

d_call: .
v_call: TRBV11-2
j_call: TRBJ2-7
clone_size: .
cdr3_nt: TGTGCCAGCATCATAGGGGGGGGCGGGTACGAGCAGTACTTC
cdr3_aa: CASIIGGGGYEQYF

d_call: TRBD2
v_call: TRBV4-1
j_call: TRBJ2-7
clone_size: .
cdr3_nt: TGCGCCAGCAGGCTAGCGGGAGGGCTCTACGAGCAGTACTTC
cdr3_aa: CASRLAGGLYEQYF

d_call: TRBD2
v_call: TRBV7-2
j_call: TRBJ2-2
clone_size: .
cdr3_nt: TGTGCCAGCAGCTTACCCCGTCGTTCTAGCGGGAGGCCGAGGGAGCTGTTTTTT
cdr3_aa: CASSLPRRSSGRPRELFF

d_call: .
v_call: TRBV4-3
j_call: TRBJ2-6
clone_size: .
cdr3_nt: TGCGCCAGCAGCCAAGAAGGGGTCCTCTCTGGGGCCAACGTCCTGACTTTC
cdr3_aa: CASSQEGVLSGANVLTF

d_call: TRBD1
v_call: TRBV5-8
j_call: TRBJ2-7
clone_size: .
cdr3_nt: TGTGCCAGCAGCCGGGGACAGGGGGTCTACGAGCAGTACTTC
cdr3_aa: CASSRGQGVYEQYF

d_call: TRBD1
v_call: TRBV6-5
j_call: TRBJ1-5
clone_size: .
cdr3_nt: TGTGCCAGCCTGGACAGGGGAGGCAATCAGCCCCAGCATTTT
cdr3_aa: CASLDRGGNQPQHF

d_call: TRBD2
v_call: TRBV10-3
j_call: TRBJ2-3
clone_size: once
cdr3_nt: TGTGCCATCACCAACACGATCGGTGGACTAGCGGAAAGCACAGATACGCAGTATTTT
cdr3_aa: CAITNTIGGLAESTDTQYF

d_call: TRBD1
v_call: TRBV18
j_call: TRBJ2-7
clone_size: .
cdr3_nt: TGTGCCAGCTCACCAGAGAGGACAGGGAACTACGAGCAGTACTTC
cdr3_aa: CASSPERTGNYEQYF

d_call: .
v_call: TRBV21-1
j_call: TRBJ2-1
clone_size: .
cdr3_nt: TGTGCCAGCAGGAAAGCGCTGGCTAGCGGGGGGGCCGGTGAGTTCTTC
cdr3_aa: CASRKALASGGAGEFF

d_call: .
v_call: TRBV6-4
j_call: TRBJ1-2
clone_size: .
cdr3_nt: TGTGCCAGCAGCCCCGAACTCTTTAACTATGGCTACACCTTC
cdr3_aa: CASSPELFNYGYTF

d_call: TRBD2
v_call: TRBV11-2
j_call: TRBJ2-7
clone_size: .
cdr3_nt: TGTGCCAGCAGCTTCACTAGCGTCTACGAGCAGTACTTC
cdr3_aa: CASSFTSVYEQYF

d_call: .
v_call: TRBV6-5
j_call: TRBJ1-5
clone_size: once
cdr3_nt: TGTGCCAGCAGAACTTCGTTCGGGGGCAATCAGCCCCAGCATTTT
cdr3_aa: CASRTSFGGNQPQHF

d_call: .
v_call: TRBV19
j_call: TRBJ1-2
clone_size: .
cdr3_nt: TGTGCCAGTAGTAATTACGGGACACATGGCTACACCTTC
cdr3_aa: CASSNYGTHGYTF

d_call: .
v_call: TRBV7-8
j_call: TRBJ1-1
clone_size: few
cdr3_nt: TGTGCCAGCAGCTTAGCCAGGCCAGAGGAAGCTTTCTTT
cdr3_aa: CASSLARPEEAFF

d_call: TRBD2
v_call: TRBV7-2
j_call: TRBJ2-5
clone_size: .
cdr3_nt: TGTGCCAGCAGCTTCACTAGCGGGGGGGGAGAGACCCAGTACTTC
cdr3_aa: CASSFTSGGGETQYF

d_call: TRBD2
v_call: TRBV4-1
j_call: TRBJ2-7
clone_size: .
cdr3_nt: TGCGCCAGCAGCCAAGACGGGGGGGCCACGATCGAGCAGTACTTC
cdr3_aa: CASSQDGGATIEQYF

d_call: TRBD2
v_call: TRBV7-2
j_call: TRBJ2-7
clone_size: .
cdr3_nt: TGTGCCAGCAGCCAAGACGGAGGCGGGGGGACATACGAGCAGTACTTC
cdr3_aa: CASSQDGGGGTYEQYF

d_call: .
v_call: TRBV7-2
j_call: TRBJ2-5
clone_size: .
cdr3_nt: TGTGCCAGCAGCTTAGGGTCGGCAGGTAAACAAGAGACCCAGTACTTC
cdr3_aa: CASSLGSAGKQETQYF

d_call: .
v_call: TRBV7-9
j_call: TRBJ1-2
clone_size: .
cdr3_nt: TGTGCCAGCAGCTTTCCCAAGACAGCGAGCTATGGCTACACCTTC
cdr3_aa: CASSFPKTASYGYTF

d_call: .
v_call: TRBV21-1
j_call: TRBJ1-2
clone_size: .
cdr3_nt: TGTGCCAGCAGCAAAGGGGCGGGGCAAGGAACCCGTAACTATGGCTACACCTTC
cdr3_aa: CASSKGAGQGTRNYGYTF

d_call: .
v_call: TRBV7-2
j_call: TRBJ1-6
clone_size: .
cdr3_nt: TGTGCCAGCAGCTCCTGGGGGGTCAGGGATAATTCACCCCTCCACTTT
cdr3_aa: CASSSWGVRDNSPLHF

d_call: .
v_call: TRBV25-1
j_call: TRBJ2-7
clone_size: .
cdr3_nt: TGTGCCAGCAGCGACCCTGAAACAGGGAGCTCCTACGAGCAGTACTTC
cdr3_aa: CASSDPETGSSYEQYF

d_call: .
v_call: TRBV2
j_call: TRBJ1-6
clone_size: .
cdr3_nt: TGTGCCAGCAGTGCTAGGCCTTATAATTCACCCCTCCACTTT
cdr3_aa: CASSARPYNSPLHF

d_call: TRBD1
v_call: TRBV5-1
j_call: TRBJ2-7
clone_size: .
cdr3_nt: TGCGCCAGCAGCTTGGTGGGACAGGTCTACGAGCAGTACTTC
cdr3_aa: CASSLVGQVYEQYF

d_call: .
v_call: TRBV7-2
j_call: TRBJ2-3
clone_size: .
cdr3_nt: TGTGCCAGCAGCCACGGGTCAACCGACTCCACAGATACGCAGTATTTT
cdr3_aa: CASSHGSTDSTDTQYF

d_call: TRBD1
v_call: TRBV5-4
j_call: TRBJ2-7
clone_size: few
cdr3_nt: TGTGCCAGCAGCCTCCGGACAGGCCCCTACGAGCAGTACTTC
cdr3_aa: CASSLRTGPYEQYF

d_call: .
v_call: TRBV30
j_call: TRBJ1-5
clone_size: .
cdr3_nt: TGTGCCTGGACGTTCGGACAGCCTAATCAGCCCCAGCATTTT
cdr3_aa: CAWTFGQPNQPQHF

d_call: TRBD1
v_call: TRBV27
j_call: TRBJ2-4
clone_size: few
cdr3_nt: TGTGCCAGCAGTACGACAGGGAAACTAAACATTCAGTACTTC
cdr3_aa: CASSTTGKLNIQYF

d_call: .
v_call: TRBV7-8
j_call: TRBJ2-2
clone_size: .
cdr3_nt: TGTGCCAGCAGCTTAGTTACGACGGGGGGCCCCGGGGAGCTGTTTTTT
cdr3_aa: CASSLVTTGGPGELFF

d_call: TRBD1
v_call: TRBV27
j_call: TRBJ1-5
clone_size: many
cdr3_nt: TGTGCCAGCAGTTTCTCCGGGACAGGCAATCAGCCCCAGCATTTT
cdr3_aa: CASSFSGTGNQPQHF

d_call: .
v_call: TRBV29-1
j_call: TRBJ1-1
clone_size: .
cdr3_nt: TGCAGCGTCGACAGGACTAACACTGAAGCTTTCTTT
cdr3_aa: CSVDRTNTEAFF

d_call: .
v_call: TRBV9
j_call: TRBJ2-1
clone_size: once
cdr3_nt: TGTGCCAGCAGCGGTAGTATCGGAGTAAACAATGAGCAGTTCTTC
cdr3_aa: CASSGSIGVNNEQFF

d_call: .
v_call: TRBV13
j_call: TRBJ1-5
clone_size: .
cdr3_nt: TGTGCCAGCAGCTTAGGTTGGGGGGATCAGCCCCAGCATTTT
cdr3_aa: CASSLGWGDQPQHF

d_call: .
v_call: TRBV6-5
j_call: TRBJ2-4
clone_size: .
cdr3_nt: TGTGCCAGCAGTTACTCGGGGGAACAGGGAGGGGACATTCAGTACTTC
cdr3_aa: CASSYSGEQGGDIQYF

d_call: .
v_call: TRBV28
j_call: TRBJ2-3
clone_size: once
cdr3_nt: TGTGCCACCAGGACTGGAGCCTTCACAGATACGCAGTATTTT
cdr3_aa: CATRTGAFTDTQYF

d_call: .
v_call: TRBV9
j_call: TRBJ2-5
clone_size: .
cdr3_nt: TGTGCCAGCAGCCCCCGGGGGGCCCTACAAGAGACCCAGTACTTC
cdr3_aa: CASSPRGALQETQYF